This TCR beta chain was captured by sequencing in a study of identical twins. Study observations and caveats: Instead of following the same donors, the conclusions were based on cross-sectional statistical analysis. Out-of-frame alpha sequences common to twins were enriched for low generation probability. The degree of excess twin sharing was weaker in beta out-of-frame sequences.

Trimming took off 4 bases at V and 7 bases at J, with 13 bases between the two ends. CDR3 size: 14 residues. The V gene's germline CDR1 is MNHEY and CDR2 SMNVEV (reference sequence). This clonotype was seen only a few times. Its antigen remains unknown. TCRdb fed the 5' RACE reads into MiXCR, producing one record per CDR3 protein. The data contain about 240,000 distinct CDR3 sequences, 9.5% to 15% of them singletons. This sample also appeared in a second study, on yellow fever vaccine responses in identical twins.

This chain links TRBV27 with TRBJ2-2; no definite D call. Sequencing was performed on memory (CD45RO+) T cells sorted from blood. This receptor was identified in a woman between 18 and 29 years old in good health. CDR3 sequence: CASSSNEAYGELFF. CDR3 DNA sequence: TGTGCCAGCAGTTCAAACGAGGCTTACGGGGAGCTGTTTTTT.